This entry concerns a single T cell receptor beta chain. The antigen is unknown. J was trimmed by 3 bases and V by 7 bases; bases with no gene match: 5. Germline values: CDR1 MNHEY, CDR2 SMNVEV (reference sequence). The CDR3 sequence is 13 residues long. The data stem from a study of CD8+ T cells in alopecia areata. Study outcomes and limitations: Clarity of TCR sharing across patients fell short of that in mice, possibly HLA-related.

Extraction of RNA preceded its reverse transcription into cDNA, which served as the sequencing template. Some clones are missing from TCRdb's copy, which holds only in-frame ones; the method was immunoSEQ multiplex PCR. The sample lists 150,000 or so clones; 45% to 60% were seen once. The sequence came from a human donor with alopecia areata. The sequencing sample was made of CD4+ T cells sorted from blood. The rearrangement uses TRBV27 and TRBJ2-7; 8 bases are a match to TRBD1. The CDR3 loop is CASTGTGLYEQYF. CDR3 coding DNA: TGTGCCAGCACCGGGACAGGACTCTACGAGCAGTACTTC.